The T cell receptor beta chain under discussion was sequenced for a study of T cell repertoires in cytomegalovirus infection. Overall study context: It can be stated that public TCR beta signatures indicated CMV infection as well as a matching HLA type. Broader study findings: Based on cumulative public TCR beta family frequency, carriers of CMV plus the relevant HLA were identified. Within the response measured ex vivo, HLA-C-restricted CMV-specific TCR beta clonotypes were dominant.

Note on this clonotype: The antigen remains unidentified.

TCRdb re-called the reads with MiXCR, one entry per CDR3 protein. This repertoire shows some 240,000 distinct CDR3 sequences, about 15% found once; its top ten account for more than 45%. V was clipped by 5 bases and J by 9 bases, with 20 bases between them. The length of the CDR3 is 16 residues. In germline, CDR1 is MNHEY, CDR2 SVGEGT. The chain recombines TRBV6-2 or TRBV6-3 with TRBJ1-6, with D perhaps TRBD1 (6 bases). Specimen: CD8+ T cells from PBMCs. The TCR sequence derives from a human donor in good health (CMV status not recorded). Some clones in this sample may be carry-over from other donors' samples. The CDR3 coding sequence is TGTGCCAGCAGTGACGACAGGAATTCCAAATTTTCACCCCTCCACTTT. It is translated as CASSDDRNSKFSPLHF.